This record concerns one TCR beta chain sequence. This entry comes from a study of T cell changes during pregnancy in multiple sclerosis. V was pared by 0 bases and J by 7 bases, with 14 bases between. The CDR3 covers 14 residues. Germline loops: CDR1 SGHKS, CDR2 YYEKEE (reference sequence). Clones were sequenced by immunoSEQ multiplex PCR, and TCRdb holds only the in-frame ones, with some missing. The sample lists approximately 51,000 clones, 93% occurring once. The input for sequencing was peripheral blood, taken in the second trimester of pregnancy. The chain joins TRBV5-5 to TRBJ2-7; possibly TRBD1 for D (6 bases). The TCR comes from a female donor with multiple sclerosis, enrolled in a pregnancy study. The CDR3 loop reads CASSLEPGVGEQYF. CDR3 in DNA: TGTGCCAGCAGCTTGGAGCCAGGGGTAGGGGAGCAGTACTTC.